The entry that follows covers one TCR beta chain sequence. As yet, its antigen is unknown. The entry originates in a study of identical twins. Study-level results: Clonotypes of the beta chain that were abundant in cord blood carried fewer insertions (memory repertoires showed none). Possibly, invariant MAIT and iNKT cells partly confounded zero-insertion analyses.

In TCRdb, the 5' RACE reads were re-called with MiXCR into one record per CDR3 protein. This repertoire shows approximately 1.8 million distinct CDR3 sequences, 25% to 35% found once; its top ten account for more than 0.25%. The sample comprised cord blood. The TCR sequence derives from a newborn girl in good health.

CDR3 loop: CSARGLAESSYEQYF. The DNA for the CDR3 is TGCAGTGCTAGAGGACTAGCGGAAAGCTCCTACGAGCAGTACTTC. V is TRBV20-1 and J is TRBJ2-4, with 9 bases fitting TRBD2. With the DNA end fitting TRBJ2-7 better, the J assignment may be wrong. The CDR3 has 15 residues. Germline CDR1 DFQATT, CDR2 SNEGSKA (reference sequence).